The T cell receptor beta chain described here comes from a study of cytomegalovirus exposure and HLA in healthy donors. Broader study findings: It was likely that a cluster of highly shared sequence variants was a sequencing artifact. About 90% or about 30% of the time was how often most TCR beta V segments were productive, according to an earlier analysis. Researchers reported from a later analysis that most CMV-associated TCR beta chains appeared HLA-restricted.

The CDR3 length is 13 residues. V shed 3 bases and J shed 7 bases, with 9 bases lying between them. Germline CDR1 SNHLY, CDR2 FYNNEI. This clone was seen a few times. Its antigen is unidentified. The PCR ran on 60 Vbeta and 13 Jbeta primers. In the source study's methods: An analysis performed later counted 75 million to 80 million unique TCR beta chains (approximately 10 million of them shared). This table comes from immunoSEQ multiplex PCR, and its TCRdb copy is limited to in-frame clones, with some not included. The V and J calls and clone size were taken over from that table, and D and trimming were inferred from the DNA. The data contain around 110,000 clones, 60% to 70% of them singletons.

Sequenced: PBMCs. The V and J genes are TRBV2 and TRBJ2-2, with unresolved D. The TCR originated in a woman in her thirties or forties in good health and CMV-seropositive. The CDR3 DNA reads TGTGCCAGCAGTGATCAGCCTAGCGGGGAGCTGTTTTTT. Its translation: CASSDQPSGELFF.